This T cell receptor beta chain is from a study of blood T cell repertoires in COVID-19. On the study more broadly: Sites across the United States, Italy and Spain contributed samples from acute and convalescent COVID-19.

In germline, CDR1 is GTSNPN, CDR2 SVGIG (reference sequence). V trimming: 2 bases; J trimming: 1 base; junction bases outside the gene matches: 3. The CDR3 extends over 14 amino acids. In the original analysis: Amplification from reference gene primers served as the basis for estimated nucleated cell counts. The data were produced by immunoSEQ multiplex PCR, yet TCRdb's version contains in-frame clones alone and is incomplete. From that table come the V and J calls and clone size; the DNA was used to work out D and trimming. The repertoire holds about 40,000 clones, with about 85% as singletons. The chain combines TRBV30 with TRBJ2-3; 7 bases are shared with TRBD2. The sample taken for sequencing was peripheral blood. This TCR derives from a man older than 75 with active or convalescent COVID-19. The CDR3: CAWSYTSGTDTQYF. The CDR3 DNA reads as TGTGCCTGGAGTTATACTAGCGGCACAGATACGCAGTATTTT.